A single count supports the clone carrying this TCR beta chain. Its antigen is not known. The CDR3 has 13 amino acids. Trimming took off 11 bases at V and 6 bases at J, with 17 bases between the two ends. Looked up from germline, CDR1 is LNHNV and CDR2 is YYDKDF (reference sequence). The data were obtained in a study of T cells in Graves' hyperthyroidism and ophthalmopathy. General study results and limits: Most thyroid-expanded clonotypes above 0.001 were also found in blood.

RNA transcripts gave rise to amplified TCR beta CDR3 regions. Initially, a first-round RT-PCR of the TCR CDR3 employed the HTBI primer set. MiXCR, run by TCRdb on the multiplex PCR reads, gives a single entry per CDR3 protein. The sample lists approximately 380,000 distinct CDR3 sequences; roughly 19% were seen once. The V and J genes are TRBV15 and TRBJ1-5; D gene ambiguous. Sequenced material: blood. This receptor was taken from a woman aged 18-30 years with Graves' hyperthyroidism. CDR3 residues: CAASIGSVQPQHF. DNA for the CDR3: TGTGCCGCCTCGATAGGCTCGGTTCAGCCCCAGCATTTT.